This T cell receptor (beta chain) was recovered during a study of blood T cell repertoires in COVID-19. The CDR3 spans 14 residues. The ends were cut back, 5 bases at V and 0 bases at J, with 8 bases in the middle. The germline V gene has CDR1 ENHRY and CDR2 SYGVKD. This clone occurred once. Data came from immunoSEQ multiplex PCR; TCRdb stores just in-frame clones and leaves some out. The data show around 64,000 clones, roughly four fifths seen once. The sequence was obtained from a human donor in a cohort sampled during active COVID-19. Sequenced: peripheral blood. The J gene is TRBJ1-3, the V gene TRBV10-3; D remains ambiguous. The CDR3 DNA follows: TGTGCCATCAGTTTTACAGTCTCTGGAAACACCATATATTTT. This encodes CAISFTVSGNTIYF.